A selection of T cell receptor beta chains follows, all from one sample in a study of T cells in Graves' hyperthyroidism and ophthalmopathy. TCRdb analysed the multiplex PCR reads with MiXCR anew, one entry per CDR3 protein. The data contain under 400,000 distinct CDR3 sequences, less than 20% of them seen just once; the ten biggest clones take up about a quarter. Specimen: blood. The receptors here all came from a young woman with Graves' hyperthyroidism that later progressed to Graves' ophthalmopathy. Both conserved end residues are part of each CDR3. The D gene is left open where the match is weak. Not all rows give a size; the values are once, few, many and, for expanded clones, a class.

cdr3_nt | cdr3_aa | j_call | clone_size | d_call | v_call
TGTGCCAGCAGTGAAGGGACTAGCGGCCACTACGAGCAGTACTTC | CASSEGTSGHYEQYF | TRBJ2-7 | many | TRBD2 | TRBV2
TGTGCCAGCAGTCCACAGGGGGCGGAGGAGGAGACCCAGTACTTC | CASSPQGAEEETQYF | TRBJ2-5 | - | TRBD1 | TRBV28
TGTGCCAGCAGCTTAGCCGACAGGGGGAAGGAGACCCAGTACTTC | CASSLADRGKETQYF | TRBJ2-5 | - | TRBD1 | TRBV7-8
TGTGCCAGCAGCCAAGATGGGGTCAGGGGAGAGGAGACCCAGTACTTC | CASSQDGVRGEETQYF | TRBJ2-5 | - | - | TRBV3-1
TGTGCCAGCAGTGAGGAACAGGGGAACACTGAAGCTTTCTTT | CASSEEQGNTEAFF | TRBJ1-1 | many | - | TRBV2
TGCGCCAGCAGCTTGGTAGGGGTGGACACTGAAGCTTTCTTT | CASSLVGVDTEAFF | TRBJ1-1 | many | - | TRBV5-1
TGTGCCAGCAGTTGGACAGAGACCTACGAGCAGTACTTC | CASSWTETYEQYF | TRBJ2-7 | - | - | TRBV6-9
TGTGCCTGGAGTATCCCCTGGGGGGGGAGCACAGATACGCAGTATTTT | CAWSIPWGGSTDTQYF | TRBJ2-3 | - | TRBD2 | TRBV30
TGTGCCAGCCGGGAGGGACAGGGGAGTTCCTACGAGCAGTACTTC | CASREGQGSSYEQYF | TRBJ2-7 | many | TRBD1 | TRBV27
TGCAGTGCTAGATGGGGTATTACTAGCGGGAGGGTCACAGATACGCAGTATTTT | CSARWGITSGRVTDTQYF | TRBJ2-3 | - | TRBD2 | TRBV20-1
TGTGCCAGCAGCTTAGGATATAGCGGGAGTGGAGAGACCCAGTACTTC | CASSLGYSGSGETQYF | TRBJ2-5 | - | TRBD2 | TRBV7-9
TGTGCCAGCTCGGACGCAGGGACAATCGACGAGCAGTACTTC | CASSDAGTIDEQYF | TRBJ2-7 | - | - | TRBV18
TGTGCCGGCAGCTTGACGGGACAGGGGGCCACTGAAGCTTTCTTT | CAGSLTGQGATEAFF | TRBJ1-1 | - | TRBD1 | TRBV5-5
TGTGCCACCAGTGATTCGGTGGGGGTGGGCCTGGGGGAGACCCAGTACTTC | CATSDSVGVGLGETQYF | TRBJ2-5 | few | - | TRBV24-1
TGCGCCAGCAGCGCAGACAGGGTCCTAGGTGAAAAACTGTTTTTT | CASSADRVLGEKLFF | TRBJ1-4 | - | TRBD1 | TRBV5-1
TGTGCCAGCAGCCCCGGGACCTATGCGGATACGCAGTATTTT | CASSPGTYADTQYF | TRBJ2-3 | many | - | TRBV7-8
TGCGCCAGCAGCCTGGCAATGACAGGGTTGAGGGAGCAGTTCTTC | CASSLAMTGLREQFF | TRBJ2-1 | few | TRBD1 | TRBV4-3